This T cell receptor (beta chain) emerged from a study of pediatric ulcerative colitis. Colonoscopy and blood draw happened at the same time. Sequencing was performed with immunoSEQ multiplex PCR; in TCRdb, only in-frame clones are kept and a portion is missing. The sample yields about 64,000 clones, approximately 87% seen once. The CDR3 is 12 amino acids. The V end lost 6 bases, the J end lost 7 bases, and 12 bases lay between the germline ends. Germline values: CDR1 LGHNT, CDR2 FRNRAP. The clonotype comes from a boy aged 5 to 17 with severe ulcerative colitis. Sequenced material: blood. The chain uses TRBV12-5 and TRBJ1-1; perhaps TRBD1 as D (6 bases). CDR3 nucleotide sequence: TGTGCTAGTGGCAAACAGGGACTTGAAGCTTTCTTT. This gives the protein CASGKQGLEAFF.